Listed below are T cell receptor beta chains from one sample, sequenced in a study of shared clonotypes between healthy human individuals. Clones were sequenced by immunoSEQ multiplex PCR, and TCRdb holds only the in-frame ones, with some missing. Among fewer than 550,000 clones listed, roughly 85% were seen once. Sequencing was performed on PBMCs. Source of these receptors: a woman between 35 and 50 years old in good health. Some clones in this sample may be carry-over from other donors' samples. The CDR3 runs from the conserved cysteine through the conserved F or W.

v_gene	j_gene	CDR3aa
TRBV7-9	TRBJ1-1	CASSLKNMNTEAFF
TRBV19	TRBJ1-2	CASSREMEDYGYTF
TRBV5-5	TRBJ1-3	CASSLAGQTGNTIYF
TRBV29-1	TRBJ2-7	CSVEVAGAGEQYF
TRBV18	TRBJ2-7	CASSPPLAGGYEQYF
TRBV18	TRBJ2-7	CASSLQRTATYEQYF
TRBV29-1	TRBJ2-3	CSVEDTSTDTQYF
TRBV7-9	TRBJ1-1	CASSLGGLNWVNTEAFF
TRBV29-1	TRBJ1-1	CSSTWGEGAEAFF
TRBV6-6	TRBJ2-1	CASRESTPYNEQFF
TRBV5-4	TRBJ1-2	CASSSQAGGTVSRGYTF
TRBV5-6	TRBJ2-3	CASSPLDYTDTQYF
TRBV6-6	TRBJ1-3	CASSPRGASGNTIYF
TRBV7-9	TRBJ1-1	CASSFGQGLEAFF
TRBV5-6	TRBJ2-1	CASSLGPGVAGPYNEQFF
TRBV30	TRBJ2-5	CAWSVGVQETQYF
TRBV19	TRBJ2-1	CASSTGLARSGNEQFF